These T cell receptor beta chains were read from a single sample in a study of T-cell memory formation after mild COVID-19. TCRdb ran MiXCR on the 5' RACE reads and lists one entry per CDR3 protein. This sample yields 300,000 to 400,000 distinct CDR3 sequences, of which about an eighth are seen a single time; roughly 22% belongs to the top ten. The sequenced sample consisted of PBMCs or a T cell subset sorted from them (not recorded which). These receptors were taken from a man younger than 35 who had mild COVID-19 (a few samples of this study predate the infection). Cell type and time point are not known. Both conserved end residues are part of each CDR3. A D gene is named only where the DNA matches it firmly. A row's size may be missing; if present it is once, few, many or a size class.

>-|TRBJ2-2|TRBV5-4|-
TGTGCCAGCAGCTTGGACTTTACCACCGGGGAGCTGTTTTTT
CASSLDFTTGELFF
>-|TRBJ2-1|TRBV5-1|-
TGCGCCAGCAGCTTGTTTACGGGGGCCAATGAGCAGTTCTTC
CASSLFTGANEQFF
>-|TRBJ2-1|TRBV6-2/TRBV6-3|few
TGTGCCAGCAGTTACTCGACGGCAGGTCAGGATGAGCAGTTCTTC
CASSYSTAGQDEQFF
>TRBD1|TRBJ2-1|TRBV11-2|-
TGTGCCAGCAGCTTGGCGGGACAGGCGGGGCAGTTCTTC
CASSLAGQAGQFF
>-|TRBJ1-2|TRBV20-1|few
TGCAGTGCTGGAGGGGGTAACTATGGCTACACCTTC
CSAGGGNYGYTF
>TRBD1|TRBJ1-2|TRBV7-8|few
TGTGCCAGCAGCAAGCGGACAGGGGCGATCCCCTCCTATGGCTACACCTTC
CASSKRTGAIPSYGYTF
>-|TRBJ1-1|TRBV15|few
TGTGCCACCAGCAGAGGGGGGGTTGTGGACACTGAAGCTTTCTTT
CATSRGGVVDTEAFF
>-|TRBJ1-1|TRBV18|-
TGTGCCAGCTCACCACCTTCCGGGGTCGACACTGAAGCTTTCTTT
CASSPPSGVDTEAFF
>-|TRBJ1-2|TRBV5-4|-
TGTGCCAGCAGCTTGGGAGGGCCGGGAGGCTATGGCTACACCTTC
CASSLGGPGGYGYTF
>TRBD2|TRBJ2-1|TRBV7-2|many
TGTGCCAGCAGACCCCTCAGCGGGGGCGGCTACAATGAGCAGTTCTTC
CASRPLSGGGYNEQFF
>-|TRBJ2-3|TRBV7-2|once
TGTGCCAGCAGCTTAGCGGGGGCGCGGAGCACAGATACGCAGTATTTT
CASSLAGARSTDTQYF
>-|TRBJ1-5|TRBV2|-
TGTGCCAGCAGTGTGTACGGACGAGACAATCAGCCCCAGCATTTT
CASSVYGRDNQPQHF
>TRBD2|TRBJ2-1|TRBV13|many
TGTGCCAGCAGCTTTAGTAGCGGGGAAAACAATGAGCAGTTCTTC
CASSFSSGENNEQFF
>TRBD1|TRBJ2-7|TRBV6-5|many
TGTGCCAGCAGTTACTCGAGACCCGGACAGGTCTACGAGCAGTACTTC
CASSYSRPGQVYEQYF
>-|TRBJ1-1|TRBV5-1|-
TGCGCCAGCAGTCGAAGGGGCGTGTCGGACACTGAAGCTTTCTTT
CASSRRGVSDTEAFF
>-|TRBJ2-3|TRBV7-2|few
TGTGCCAGCAGCGTTATAACGGGGGGCCTTACAGATACGCAGTATTTT
CASSVITGGLTDTQYF
>-|TRBJ2-7|TRBV7-9|many
TGTGCCAGCAGCTCGATACAGGGCTCCGAGCAGTACTTC
CASSSIQGSEQYF
>-|TRBJ1-1|TRBV6-5|-
TGTGCCAGCAGTTACTCGCCCTGGGGCGGCACTGAAGCTTTCTTT
CASSYSPWGGTEAFF
>-|TRBJ2-3|TRBV4-2|-
TGTGCCAGCAGCCAAGAGACTAGTGCAGATACGCAGTATTTT
CASSQETSADTQYF
>-|TRBJ2-3|TRBV6-2/TRBV6-3|few
TGTGCCAGCACCCCCATTGACTCGGATACGCAGTATTTT
CASTPIDSDTQYF
>-|TRBJ2-1|TRBV7-9|few
TGTGCCACCTTGGACAAGCAGTTCTTC
CATLDKQFF
>TRBD2|TRBJ2-1|TRBV6-2/TRBV6-3|-
TGTGCCAGCAGGTTAGTGGGACTAGTTTCCGATGAGCAGTTCTTC
CASRLVGLVSDEQFF
>-|TRBJ2-1|TRBV9|-
TGTGCCAGCAGCGTAGACGGGCCCGGTGAGCAGTTCTTC
CASSVDGPGEQFF
>-|TRBJ1-5|TRBV5-8|-
TGTGCCAGCAGCGGAGCGGGGCCCCAGCATTTT
CASSGAGPQHF
>-|TRBJ1-5|TRBV19|-
TGTGCCAGTAGGCCGGGACGGTATAGCAATCAGCCCCAGCATTTT
CASRPGRYSNQPQHF
>-|TRBJ1-2|TRBV6-2/TRBV6-3|few
TGTGCCAGCACCTACGGCGGGGTCCCAAATTATGGCTACACCTTC
CASTYGGVPNYGYTF
>-|TRBJ2-1|TRBV6-5|few
TGTGCCAGCAGCCACGGGACTGGGGTGGGTGAGCAGTTCTTC
CASSHGTGVGEQFF
>-|TRBJ1-5|TRBV5-1|-
TGCGCCAGCAGCTTGTTGGGGGGGGATCAGCCCCAGCATTTT
CASSLLGGDQPQHF
>TRBD1|TRBJ1-1|TRBV7-8|few
TGTGCCAGCAGCCCCGACTCAGGACAGGGGACCCCTGAAGCTTTCTTT
CASSPDSGQGTPEAFF
>-|TRBJ1-1|TRBV14|-
TGTGCCAGCCAACAGATCATGAACACTGAAGCTTTCTTT
CASQQIMNTEAFF
>-|TRBJ2-1|TRBV21-1|-
TGTGCCAGCCGAAAGGCCGACGGCGTGAAGACTACTCGGTACAATGAGCAGTTCTTC
CASRKADGVKTTRYNEQFF
>-|TRBJ1-5|TRBV6-2/TRBV6-3|-
TGTGCCAGCTCCGGGACAAATAGCAATCAGCCCCAGCATTTT
CASSGTNSNQPQHF
>TRBD1|TRBJ2-2|TRBV9|few
TGTGCCAGCAGCGCACCCAGGGGGCGTACCGGGGAGCTGTTTTTT
CASSAPRGRTGELFF
>-|TRBJ1-4|TRBV12-3/TRBV12-4|-
TGTGCCAGCAGTTTAGCGCCAGAAGTGAAACTGTTTTTT
CASSLAPEVKLFF
>-|TRBJ1-1|TRBV7-9|many
TGTGCCAGCAGCTGGGACAAGAACACTGAAGCTTTCTTT
CASSWDKNTEAFF
>TRBD1|TRBJ1-4|TRBV4-3|few
TGCGCCAGCAGCCCAGGGACAGGGTTAGTTAATGAAAAACTGTTTTTT
CASSPGTGLVNEKLFF
>-|TRBJ1-1|TRBV4-2|many
TGTGCCAGCAGCCAAGCCGGGTCCTTGAGGAACACTGAAGCTTTCTTT
CASSQAGSLRNTEAFF
>TRBD2|TRBJ2-3|TRBV7-9|few
TGTGCCAGCAGCCGCAGTAGCGGGGGGGCAGATACGCAGTATTTT
CASSRSSGGADTQYF
>TRBD1|TRBJ2-7|TRBV5-1|many
TGCGCCAGCGGTGGACAGGTGGGCTACGAGCAGTACTTC
CASGGQVGYEQYF
>TRBD2|TRBJ2-3|TRBV27|many
TGTGCCAGCAGTTTCCGACTAGCTACAGATACGCAGTATTTT
CASSFRLATDTQYF